These 18 T cell receptor beta chains share one sample of origin, sequenced in a study of T cells in Graves' hyperthyroidism and ophthalmopathy. Amplified TCR beta CDR3 regions came from RNA transcripts. A set of HTBI primers served as the primers for a first-round RT-PCR of the TCR CDR3. A single record per CDR3 protein comes from TCRdb applying MiXCR to the multiplex PCR reads. This sample has 400,000 to 600,000 distinct CDR3 sequences; roughly 20% occur once, and the top ten carry around 27%. The sequencing input was blood. The receptors were gathered from a man in his late teens or twenties with Graves' hyperthyroidism.

Only a few counts were recorded for this clonotype. Compared with germline, one end of the junction differs, possibly owing to a read error. CDR3 amino acids: CASTLAGAGSYEQYF. DNA of the CDR3: TGTGCCAGCACCTTAGCGGGAGCCGGCTCCTACGAGCAGTACTTC. The genes are TRBV7-2 and TRBJ2-7; 9 nucleotides align to TRBD2. This CDR3 has 15 amino acids. Germline CDR1 reads SGHTA; CDR2 reads FQGNSA.

A word on this clonotype: Its ends do not fully match the called genes, so a read error is possible. This chain uses TRBV6-5 with TRBJ1-3; 8 positions agree with TRBD1. This CDR3 is 15 amino acids long. CDR1 MNHEY and CDR2 SVGAGI come from the germline V gene. As DNA, the CDR3 is TGTGCCAGCACTTACGGACAGGGTGATGGAAACACCATATATTTT. Its protein product is CASTYGQGDGNTIYF.

This clonotype was seen ten or more times. This rearrangement joins TRBV10-3 to TRBJ2-7; D assignment may be TRBD1 or TRBD2 (5 bases each). V lost 11 bases and J lost 5, with 19 bases in between. Germline V CDR1 and CDR2: ENHRY, SYGVKD. This CDR3 comprises 13 residues. The CDR3 DNA reads as TGTGCCTTAGGGACGAGCTTGACCAACGAGCAGTACTTC. It is translated as CALGTSLTNEQYF.

This clonotype was counted at least ten times. This sequence joins TRBV6-5 and TRBJ2-5, with D tentatively TRBD1 (6 bases). In germline, CDR1 is MNHEY, CDR2 SVGAGI. V lost 7 bases, J lost 0 bases, and 15 bases lay in between. The CDR3 covers 15 residues. CDR3 protein: CASKSTGPYQETQYF. In DNA form, the CDR3 reads TGTGCCAGCAAATCGACAGGTCCGTACCAAGAGACCCAGTACTTC.

This clonotype was picked up a small number of times. The J gene is TRBJ1-1, the V gene TRBV28, with 7 bases matching TRBD1. CDR3 length: 18 residues. V gave up 2 bases and J gave up 4 bases; unmatched junction bases: 16. Germline CDR1 MDHEN, CDR2 SYDVKM. CDR3 in DNA: TGTGCCAGCAGTTTAGAGGAGACAGGGAAAGGACTAGGCACTGAAGCTTTCTTT. This codes for CASSLEETGKGLGTEAFF.

The rearrangement links TRBV20-1 to TRBJ2-2; D call uncertain. V lost 6 bases, J lost 6 bases, and 8 bases lay in between. This CDR3 is 11 amino acids long. CDR1 is DFQATT, CDR2 SNEGSKA, per germline (reference sequence). The CDR3 nucleotides read TGCAGTGCCGGCGAGCCCGGGGAGCTGTTTTTT. Translating gives CSAGEPGELFF.

The gene calls are TRBV11-2 and TRBJ1-3; D uncertain. V lost 0 bases and J lost 4, with 7 bases in between. This CDR3 comprises 14 residues. Germline CDR1 and CDR2: SGHAT and FQNNGV. CDR3 in DNA: TGTGCCAGCAGCTTAGACAGAAACGGAAACACCATATATTTT. Protein product: CASSLDRNGNTIYF.

The gene calls are TRBV4-1 and TRBJ1-5; 7 bases are a match to TRBD1. This CDR3 is 17 amino acids long. V lost 1 base and J lost 2; bases outside the gene matches: 8. Germline CDR1 MGHRA, CDR2 YSYEKL. CDR3 in amino acids: CASSQGRQGRRNQPQHF. The CDR3 region has the DNA TGCGCCAGCAGCCAAGGCCGACAGGGCCGGCGCAATCAGCCCCAGCATTTT.

This clonotype was seen ten or more times. The chain has TRBV12-3 or TRBV12-4 and TRBJ1-5, with TRBD1 identical over 8 bases. The V segment lost 4 bases and the J segment 1 base; nucleotides outside the gene matches: 6. This CDR3 region has 16 residues. CDR3 in amino acids: CASSSNRGDSNQPQHF. The CDR3, as DNA: TGTGCCAGCAGTTCTAACAGGGGGGACAGCAATCAGCCCCAGCATTTT.

This clonotype came up many times. The chain carries TRBV20-1 and TRBJ1-5; D is unclear. Germline V gives CDR1 DFQATT, CDR2 SNEGSKA (reference sequence). CDR3 length: 13 residues. The V gene lost 4 bases and the J gene lost 4 bases, with 11 bases spanning the gap. This CDR3 reads CSANLAVNQPQHF. The DNA of the CDR3 is TGCAGTGCTAATCTAGCAGTGAATCAGCCCCAGCATTTT.

This chain links TRBV7-9 with TRBJ2-2; tentative D call: TRBD2 (5 bases). Germline CDR1 SEHNR, CDR2 FQNEAQ (reference sequence). Trimming removed 7 bases at V and 6 bases at J, with 6 bases between. There are 11 residues in the CDR3. Here the CDR3 DNA reads TGTGCCAGCACGGGATCCGGGGAGCTGTTTTTT. This codes for CASTGSGELFF.

The chain couples TRBV4-1 to TRBJ1-6; D ambiguous. Germline CDR1 is MGHRA and CDR2 is YSYEKL. The V and J ends lost 6 bases and 8 bases respectively, with 17 bases between them. The CDR3 is made up of 15 amino acids. The CDR3 spells CASSHGTLGDSPLHF. In nucleotides, the CDR3 is TGCGCCAGCAGTCATGGCACTCTTGGGGATTCACCCCTCCACTTT.

The rearrangement joins TRBV6-5 to TRBJ2-2, with D perhaps TRBD2 (6 bases). The germline V and J ends were trimmed by 0 bases and 3 bases, with 11 bases remaining between them. The CDR3 totals 16 residues. The V gene's germline CDR1 is MNHEY and CDR2 SVGAGI. CDR3 loop: CASSYSPGLYTGELFF. CDR3 DNA: TGTGCCAGCAGTTACTCCCCCGGACTATACACCGGGGAGCTGTTTTTT.

On this clonotype: Being one base from a much bigger clone, this may be a read error. The CDR3 ends on some other residue instead of the conserved phenylalanine or tryptophan, so this is likely a read error. The rearrangement uses TRBV5-1 and TRBJ1-2; 8 bases are a match to TRBD1. The ends lost 0 bases at V and 2 bases at J; junction bases unmatched: 3. Germline loops: CDR1 SGHRS, CDR2 YFSETQ. The CDR3 loop spans 15 amino acids. CDR3 protein: CASSLEGTGNYGYTS. CDR3 bases: TGCGCCAGCAGCTTGGAGGGGACAGGAAACTATGGCTACACCTCC.

The genes are TRBV9 and TRBJ2-2, with a possible D match to TRBD1 (5 bases). Germline CDR1 and CDR2: SGDLS and YYNGEE. With 3 bases removed from V and 0 bases from J, the gap between germline ends came to 15 bases. The CDR3 is made up of 17 amino acids. The CDR3 DNA is TGTGCCAGCAGCGAGCCAGGGCTATTCGCGAACACCGGGGAGCTGTTTTTT. Protein sequence: CASSEPGLFANTGELFF.

This clonotype has ten or more counts. The rearrangement links TRBV2 to TRBJ1-1; D remains ambiguous. Looked up from germline, CDR1 is SNHLY and CDR2 is FYNNEI. CDR3 length: 12 residues. V was cut by 7 bases and J by 3 bases, with 9 bases left in between. CDR3 residues: CASMTTHTEAFF. In DNA form, the CDR3 reads TGTGCCAGCATGACCACGCACACTGAAGCTTTCTTT.

Many counts were recorded for this clonotype. Written as DNA, the CDR3 is TGTGCCAGCAGTCGAGATTATAGCAATCAGCCCCAGCATTTT. This translates into CASSRDYSNQPQHF. The chain recombines TRBV28 with TRBJ1-5; no clear D gene. Trimming cost V 5 bases and J 0 bases, with 8 bases left between them. Germline CDR1 and CDR2: MDHEN and SYDVKM. The CDR3 loop spans 14 amino acids.

V is TRBV9 and J is TRBJ1-2; D ambiguous. Trimming removed 2 bases from V and 4 bases from J, with 15 bases in between. The germline gives CDR1 SGDLS, CDR2 YYNGEE. The CDR3 runs 15 residues. For the CDR3, the DNA is TGTGCCAGCAGCGTGGGTTCCAGCCCCTCCTATGGCTACACCTTC. Encoded protein: CASSVGSSPSYGYTF.